This TCR beta chain was observed in a study of synovial regulatory T cells in juvenile arthritis. Overall study findings and caveats: Blood Treg cells that were inflammation-associated showed lower TCR diversity than other blood Treg cells. Synovial Tregs shared more CDR3 sequences with iaTregs than other blood Tregs.

Comments on this clone: Antigen unknown.

The CDR3 covers 15 residues. The entry carries no DNA sequence. Germline V gene lookup returns CDR1 PRHDT and CDR2 FYEKMQ (reference sequence). Data came from immunoSEQ multiplex PCR; TCRdb stores just in-frame clones and leaves some out. This sample contains 9,000 to 10,000 clones. The chain combines TRBV13 with TRBJ2-1; TCRdb names TRBD1, which stays unverified in the absence of DNA. The specimen sequenced was Treg cells from blood. As to subset: remaining (HLA-DR-negative) circulating blood Treg cells. The source is a donor younger than 30 with juvenile idiopathic arthritis. The CDR3 protein is CASSFPGQGYNEQFF.